The 21 T cell receptor beta chains in this list originate from one sample, sequenced in a study of T cells expressing NK-cell markers. TCRdb reanalyzed the 5' RACE reads, giving one entry per CDR3 protein sequence and no DNA. The sample has some 140,000 distinct CDR3 sequences. The sample was blood T cells: a sorted CD56 or NKG2C T cell subset, CD4+ or CD8+ T cells, or bulk PBMC T cells (not recorded which). These receptors originate from a woman aged 50 to 60 in good health.

V usage is TRBV27 and J usage is TRBJ1-5; absent DNA, TCRdb's TRBD1 call cannot be checked. Germline lookup yields CDR1 MNHEY and CDR2 SMNVEV (reference sequence). This CDR3 comprises 15 residues. The CDR3 loop is CASSLGQYSNQPQHF.

The chain couples TRBV4-1 to TRBJ1-4; TCRdb outputs TRBD1, but without DNA this stays unchecked. The CDR3 covers 16 residues. Germline assignment: CDR1 MGHRA and CDR2 YSYEKL. The CDR3 reads CASSQSPGATNEKLFF.

The chain has TRBV5-1 and TRBJ2-1; absent DNA, TCRdb's TRBD2 call cannot be checked. CDR1 is SGHRS, CDR2 YFSETQ, per germline. The CDR3 is 16 amino acids. The CDR3 spells CASSGASGISYNEQFF.

The CDR3 here is CASGSEGDARPDTQYF. The chain joins TRBV7-9 to TRBJ2-3; the D call of TRBD1 rests on TCRdb alone, since no DNA is present to check it. Germline loops: CDR1 SEHNR, CDR2 FQNEAQ (reference sequence). This CDR3 comprises 16 residues.

The rearrangement links TRBV5-5 to TRBJ2-1. Germline-derived CDR1 and CDR2 are SGHKS and YYEKEE (reference sequence). The CDR3 runs to 14 residues. The CDR3 region is CASSLPPRFNEQFF.

The genes are TRBV21-1 and TRBJ2-5; the D gene TCRdb calls, TRBD1, cannot be checked with no DNA. TRBV21-1 counts as a pseudogene. The CDR3 is 16 amino acids. CDR3 region: CASSRAGKRYQETQYF.

V usage is TRBV7-9 and J usage is TRBJ2-5; TCRdb designates TRBD1, a call that cannot be tested without DNA. Germline CDR1 is SEHNR and CDR2 is FQNEAQ (reference sequence). The CDR3 has 14 residues. CDR3: CASSLAGVDETQYF.

The chain combines TRBV6-4 with TRBJ2-3. CDR1 MRHNA and CDR2 SNTAGT come from the germline V gene. This CDR3 comprises 13 residues. CDR3: CASSGTEADTQYF.

This chain joins TRBV12-3 or TRBV12-4 and TRBJ2-7. The CDR3 is 12 residues long. The CDR3 region is CASSLTFLEQYF.

CDR3: CASSVEARPGVVNEKLFF. The chain couples TRBV9 to TRBJ1-4. This CDR3 spans 18 amino acids. CDR1 SGDLS and CDR2 YYNGEE come from the germline V gene.

This chain links TRBV12-3 or TRBV12-4 with TRBJ2-3; there is no DNA to check the TCRdb D call of TRBD2. The CDR3 has 13 residues. CDR3 amino acids: CASSRALSDTQYF.

The chain uses TRBV28 and TRBJ2-1; with no DNA, the TCRdb D assignment of TRBD2 cannot be verified. Per germline, CDR1 MDHEN and CDR2 SYDVKM. This CDR3 comprises 14 residues. This CDR3 reads CASSSSAEGIEQFF.

This sequence joins TRBV6-5 and TRBJ2-3; with no DNA, the TCRdb D assignment of TRBD2 cannot be verified. Germline V gives CDR1 MNHEY, CDR2 SVGAGI. This CDR3 comprises 16 residues. The CDR3: CASSDPGLAGVSGQYF.

The genes are TRBV11-2 and TRBJ2-2; as DNA is missing, the TRBD1 call by TCRdb cannot be tested. The CDR3 sequence is 14 residues long. Germline V lookup: CDR1 SGHAT, CDR2 FQNNGV. The CDR3 is CASSLTVFTGELFF.

The V gene is TRBV15, the J gene TRBJ2-1; as DNA is missing, the TRBD2 call by TCRdb cannot be tested. Germline V CDR1 and CDR2: LNHNV, YYDKDF (reference sequence). The CDR3 totals 13 residues. The CDR3 sequence: CAINTGRADEQFF.

The chain has TRBV12-3 or TRBV12-4 and TRBJ2-1; the D gene TCRdb calls, TRBD2, cannot be checked with no DNA. This CDR3 has 15 residues. The CDR3 sequence: CASSPNSGIANEQFF.

The rearrangement links TRBV12-3 or TRBV12-4 to TRBJ1-5; TCRdb returns TRBD1, unconfirmable since there is no DNA. The CDR3 sequence is 16 residues long. CDR3 residues: CASSTSAGAGNQPQHF.

The chain employs TRBV5-4 and TRBJ2-3; checking the TCRdb D call of TRBD2 is not possible without DNA. The CDR3 length is 17 residues. Germline V gene sequence: CDR1 SGHNT, CDR2 YYREEE (reference sequence). The CDR3 sequence: CASSAGLAGGRTDTQYF.

This sequence joins TRBV4-1 and TRBJ1-1; TCRdb returns TRBD1, unconfirmable since there is no DNA. CDR1 and CDR2 from the germline V gene are MGHRA and YSYEKL. CDR3 length: 15 amino acids. CDR3 region: CASSSSGGAITEAFF.

The chain employs TRBV27 and TRBJ1-2; TCRdb gives TRBD1 as the D gene, but with no DNA this cannot be confirmed. Germline V gives CDR1 MNHEY, CDR2 SMNVEV (reference sequence). The CDR3 runs to 12 residues. The CDR3 sequence: CASKQQGMGYTF.

The chain links TRBV13 to TRBJ2-7. This CDR3 has 13 residues. Looked up from germline, CDR1 is PRHDT and CDR2 is FYEKMQ (reference sequence). The chain's CDR3 is CASSLWLSYEQYF.